The 10 T cell receptor beta chains given below trace back to one sample, sequenced in a study of control samples from healthy donors and cancer patients. Sequenced by immunoSEQ multiplex PCR; TCRdb stores in-frame clones only, minus some. Here the sample spans 350,000 to 450,000 clones, 80% to 95% being singletons. The sample consisted of PBMCs. These TCRs come from a man in his forties or fifties with head and neck cancer.

The V and J genes are TRBV4-1 and TRBJ1-4; 7 bases line up with TRBD1. The germline V gene has CDR1 MGHRA and CDR2 YSYEKL. J lost 5 bases, V lost 1 base, and 13 bases had no gene match. The CDR3 length is 18 residues. As DNA, the CDR3 is TGCGCCAGCAGCCAAGGATATGTTATTGACAGGGAGAATGAAAAACTGTTTTTT. Encoded protein: CASSQGYVIDRENEKLFF.

The chain employs TRBV24-1 and TRBJ2-7, with no clear D. The CDR3 extends over 11 amino acids. Deletions cut 4 bases from V and 5 bases from J, with 5 bases between. CDR1 and CDR2 (germline): KGHDR, SFDVKD. This CDR3 is CATSERDEQYF. The CDR3 DNA sequence: TGTGCCACCAGTGAACGGGACGAGCAGTACTTC.

This clone was seen a single time. The rearrangement uses TRBV11-2 and TRBJ2-4; the D is unclear. CDR3 size: 13 residues. The germline V and J ends were trimmed by 7 bases and 2 bases, with 9 bases remaining between them. Germline V lookup: CDR1 SGHAT, CDR2 FQNNGV. CDR3 nucleotide sequence: TGTGCCAGCACCCCAGACCCCAAAAACATTCAGTACTTC. It translates to CASTPDPKNIQYF.

This clone was picked up one time. The chain recombines TRBV4-3 with TRBJ1-5; D unresolved. Trimming stripped 0 bases from V and 6 bases from J, with 9 bases between. CDR1 is LGHNA and CDR2 is YSLEER in the germline V gene. The CDR3 is made up of 14 amino acids. The DNA of the CDR3 is TGCGCCAGCAGCCAAGATCTCATGGGTCAGCCCCAGCATTTT. Its translation is CASSQDLMGQPQHF.

The rearrangement uses TRBV11-2 and TRBJ1-1; 9 bases align to TRBD1. CDR3 length: 17 residues. Trimming took 1 base from V and 1 from J; bases not matched to a gene: 7. Per germline, CDR1 SGHAT and CDR2 FQNNGV. CDR3 nucleotide sequence: TGTGCCAGCAGCTTAGCCCCGGGACAGGGTTCGAACACTGAAGCTTTCTTT. Encoded protein: CASSLAPGQGSNTEAFF.

V and J are TRBV5-1 and TRBJ2-3; TRBD2 aligns across 7 bases. Germline V gene sequence: CDR1 SGHRS, CDR2 YFSETQ. This CDR3 has 16 amino acids. V was pared by 1 base and J by 2 bases, with 7 bases of the junction left unmatched. The CDR3 DNA is TGCGCCAGCAGCTTGTTAGGGAGGGCTAACACAGATACGCAGTATTTT. Translating gives CASSLLGRANTDTQYF.

This clone was seen a single time. The V gene is TRBV5-5, the J gene TRBJ1-2, with TRBD1 as a possible D gene (5 bases). This CDR3 has 14 residues. Germline lookup yields CDR1 SGHKS and CDR2 YYEKEE (reference sequence). Trimming left V 0 bases short and J 3 bases short, with 9 bases between. The CDR3 sequence: CASSLEEGDYGYTF. The CDR3 region has the DNA TGTGCCAGCAGCTTGGAAGAAGGGGACTATGGCTACACCTTC.

The rearrangement joins TRBV5-1 to TRBJ2-1; D not resolved. Germline CDR1 SGHRS, CDR2 YFSETQ. The CDR3 length is 14 residues. V was cut by 1 base and J by 0 bases, with 5 bases left in between. CDR3 protein: CASSLSSSYNEQFF. The DNA for the CDR3 is TGCGCCAGCAGCTTGTCCAGCTCCTACAATGAGCAGTTCTTC.

This chain links TRBV18 with TRBJ2-5, with D hard to call. Germline CDR1 and CDR2: KGHSH and LQKENI. V was trimmed by 5 bases and J by 4 bases, leaving 8 bases between them. The CDR3 has 12 residues. The DNA for the CDR3 is TGTGCCAGCTCATACAGCCGAGAGACCCAGTACTTC. Protein sequence: CASSYSRETQYF. The variable domain in full, with the rest retrieved from reference TRBV18 and TRBJ2-5, is NAGVMQNPRHLVRRRGQEARLRCSPMKGHSHVYWYRQLPEEGLKFMVYLQKENIIDESGMPKERFSAEFPKEGPSILRIQQVVRGDSAAYFCASSYSRETQYFGPGTRLLVL.

This clone was recorded a few times. The chain joins TRBV24-1 to TRBJ2-3; 8 bases match TRBD2. CDR1 KGHDR and CDR2 SFDVKD come from the germline V gene. The CDR3 runs 16 residues. The V segment lost 3 bases and the J segment 4 bases; nucleotides outside the gene matches: 8. CDR3: CATSDPAAGAADTQYF. The CDR3 DNA follows: TGTGCCACCAGTGATCCGGCAGCGGGAGCAGCAGATACGCAGTATTTT.